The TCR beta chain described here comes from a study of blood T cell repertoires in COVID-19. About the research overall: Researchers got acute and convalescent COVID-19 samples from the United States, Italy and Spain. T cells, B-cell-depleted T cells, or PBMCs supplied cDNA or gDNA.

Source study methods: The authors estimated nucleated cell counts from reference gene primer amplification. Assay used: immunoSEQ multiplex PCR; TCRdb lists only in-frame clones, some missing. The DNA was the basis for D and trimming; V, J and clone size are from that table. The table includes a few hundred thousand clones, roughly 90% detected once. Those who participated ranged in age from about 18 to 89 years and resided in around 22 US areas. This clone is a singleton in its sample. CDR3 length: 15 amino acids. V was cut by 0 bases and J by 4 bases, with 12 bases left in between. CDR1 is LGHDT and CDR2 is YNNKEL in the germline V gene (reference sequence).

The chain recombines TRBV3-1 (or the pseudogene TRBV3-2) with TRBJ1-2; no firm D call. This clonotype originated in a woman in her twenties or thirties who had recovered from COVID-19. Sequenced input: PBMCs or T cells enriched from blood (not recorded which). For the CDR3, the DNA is TGTGCCAGCAGCCAAGATTTAGAGGGTGTCTATGGCTACACCTTC. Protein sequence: CASSQDLEGVYGYTF.